Listed below are T cell receptor beta chains from one sample, sequenced in a study of beta chain features in type 1 diabetes. Assay used: immunoSEQ multiplex PCR; TCRdb lists only in-frame clones, some missing. The table lists 310,000 or so clones, roughly 8% of them singletons. The specimen sequenced was central memory CD4+ T cells from blood. The receptor source for this set is a woman between 18 and 29 years old in good health. CDR3s include the opening cysteine and the closing phenylalanine or tryptophan. Fields, in order: clone size, J gene, V gene, D gene, CDR3 protein, CDR3 DNA. The D gene is left open where the match is weak. Part of the rows lack a size; the others show once, few, many or a class for expanded clones.

size: -
J: TRBJ1-5
V: TRBV6-1
D: -
CDR3: CASCSRGQPQHF
DNA: TGTGCCAGCTGCTCGCGGGGGCAGCCCCAGCATTTT

size: few
J: TRBJ1-2
V: TRBV5-5
D: -
CDR3: CASSLGQHYGYTF
DNA: TGTGCCAGCAGCTTAGGACAGCACTATGGCTACACCTTC

size: many
J: TRBJ2-1
V: TRBV5-6
D: TRBD1
CDR3: CASSRDSLGYNEQFF
DNA: TGTGCCAGCAGTCGGGACAGTCTTGGGTACAATGAGCAGTTCTTC

size: many
J: TRBJ2-7
V: TRBV4-3
D: -
CDR3: CASSQDMRGTYEQYF
DNA: TGCGCCAGCAGCCAAGATATGAGGGGGACCTACGAGCAGTACTTC

size: -
J: TRBJ2-3
V: TRBV9
D: -
CDR3: CASSIRAGTTDTQYF
DNA: TGTGCCAGCAGCATCCGGGCCGGGACTACAGATACGCAGTATTTT

size: -
J: TRBJ2-2
V: TRBV4-3
D: -
CDR3: CASSQEKFPGPGELFF
DNA: TGCGCCAGCAGCCAAGAGAAGTTCCCGGGACCCGGGGAGCTGTTTTTT

size: -
J: TRBJ2-7
V: TRBV29-1
D: -
CDR3: CSVMTVSYEQYF
DNA: TGCAGCGTCATGACGGTTTCCTACGAGCAGTACTTC

size: few
J: TRBJ2-7
V: TRBV25-1
D: -
CDR3: CASSRDSNSYEQYF
DNA: TGTGCCAGCAGTAGGGACTCAAATTCCTACGAGCAGTACTTC

size: -
J: TRBJ1-1
V: TRBV18
D: -
CDR3: CASSEGNTEAFF
DNA: TGTGCCAGCTCAGAGGGGAACACTGAAGCTTTCTTT

size: many
J: TRBJ2-7
V: TRBV7-2
D: -
CDR3: CASRRGSGFSYEQYF
DNA: TGTGCCAGCAGGAGGGGGAGCGGTTTCTCCTACGAGCAGTACTTC

size: few
J: TRBJ1-1
V: TRBV28
D: -
CDR3: CASSPIGNRNEAFF
DNA: TGTGCCAGCAGTCCGATAGGAAATCGGAATGAAGCTTTCTTT

size: few
J: TRBJ1-3
V: TRBV6-5
D: -
CDR3: CASSLRKSGNTIYF
DNA: TGTGCCAGCAGTTTGCGGAAATCAGGAAACACCATATATTTT

size: many
J: TRBJ2-3
V: TRBV6-5
D: -
CDR3: CASSSVRDLRNTQYF
DNA: TGTGCCAGCAGTTCGGTGCGGGACCTTCGGAATACGCAGTATTTT

size: -
J: TRBJ2-2
V: TRBV2
D: -
CDR3: CASSQGGRASNTGELFF
DNA: TGTGCCAGCAGTCAGGGGGGTCGGGCTTCGAACACCGGGGAGCTGTTTTTT

size: -
J: TRBJ2-7
V: TRBV18
D: -
CDR3: CASSPRNEQYF
DNA: TGTGCCAGCTCACCAAGGAACGAGCAGTACTTC

size: -
J: TRBJ2-3
V: TRBV7-3
D: TRBD2
CDR3: CASSRTSGSADTQYF
DNA: TGTGCCAGCAGCCGGACTAGCGGGAGTGCAGATACGCAGTATTTT

size: -
J: TRBJ1-2
V: TRBV6-5
D: TRBD1
CDR3: CASSPSGQGPYGYTF
DNA: TGTGCCAGCAGCCCCTCGGGACAGGGACCCTATGGCTACACCTTC

size: few
J: TRBJ2-2
V: TRBV14
D: -
CDR3: CASSPLRGANTGELFF
DNA: TGTGCCAGCAGCCCCCTCCGAGGGGCAAACACCGGGGAGCTGTTTTTT